The following is a TCR beta chain sequence with its context. This sample is part of a study of blood T cell repertoires in COVID-19. CDR3 length equals 17 residues. J lost 4 bases, V lost 4 bases, and 11 bases had no gene match. The germline CDR1 and CDR2 sequences are SGHKS and YYEKEE (reference sequence). TCRdb keeps only in-frame clones here, not all; method: immunoSEQ multiplex PCR. The sample lists around 140,000 clones, approximately 80% occurring once. This sequence originates from a human donor in a cohort sampled during active COVID-19. Sequenced sample: peripheral blood. The chain links TRBV5-5 to TRBJ2-5; 12 bases are shared with TRBD2. CDR3 in amino acids: CASSPRLAGAGGETQYF. In nucleotides, the CDR3 is TGTGCCAGCAGCCCCCGACTAGCGGGAGCTGGGGGAGAGACCCAGTACTTC. Full variable domain (missing parts from reference TRBV5-5 and TRBJ2-5): DAGVTQSPTHLIKTRGQQVTLRCSPISGHKSVSWYQQVLGQGPQFIFQYYEKEERGRGNFPDRFSARQFPNYSSELNVNALLLGDSALYLCASSPRLAGAGGETQYFGPGTRLLVL.